The 29 T cell receptor beta chains presented below share a single source sample, sequenced in a study of regulatory and conventional T cells in RAG deficiency. The protocol was immunoSEQ multiplex PCR, while the TCRdb copy is restricted to in-frame clones and leaves out a portion. Among 30,000 to 35,000 clones listed, around 89% were seen once. The same sample was also studied in work on regulatory T cells. That investigation notes: The PCR used 52 TRBV and 13 TRBJ primers.

Sequencing was done on a sample of CD8+ T cells sorted from blood. Receptors originate from a human donor in good health.

J is TRBJ2-7 and V is TRBV5-1; D is unresolved. With 4 bases removed from V and 7 bases from J, the gap between germline ends came to 9 bases. The CDR3 covers 11 residues. Germline CDR1 SGHRS, CDR2 YFSETQ. The CDR3 DNA is TGCGCCAGCAGCACACCGTGGGAGCAGTACTTC. Encoded protein: CASSTPWEQYF.

This chain joins TRBV18 and TRBJ2-7; TRBD1 matches 10 bases. The CDR3 totals 14 residues. In germline, CDR1 is KGHSH, CDR2 LQKENI. V was pared by 3 bases and J by 5 bases, with 4 bases of the junction left unmatched. The CDR3 DNA follows: TGTGCCAGCTCACCGACAGGGGGCCTGAACGAGCAGTACTTC. Its protein is CASSPTGGLNEQYF.

There are a few counts of this clone. V is TRBV14 and J is TRBJ2-6, with D hard to call. CDR1 is SGHDN and CDR2 is FVKESK in the germline V gene. This CDR3 comprises 13 residues. V gave up 1 base and J gave up 12 bases, with 10 bases separating them. CDR3 residues: CASSQVPGSVLTF. CDR3 DNA sequence: TGTGCCAGCAGCCAAGTTCCAGGATCCGTCCTGACTTTC. The full variable domain, rest sourced from reference TRBV14 and TRBJ2-6, is EAGVTQFPSHSVIEKGQTVTLRCDPISGHDNLYWYRRVMGKEIKFLLHFVKESKQDESGMPNNRFLAERTGGTYSTLKVQPAELEDSGVYFCASSQVPGSVLTFGAGSRLTVL.

The rearrangement links TRBV7-3 to TRBJ2-7, with unresolved D. V was pared by 4 bases and J by 3 bases, with 19 bases between. The CDR3 runs to 16 residues. Germline loops: CDR1 SGHTA, CDR2 FQGTGA. The CDR3 nucleotides are TGTGCCAGCAGCTCAGACTCCGAGGACGGGCACTACGAGCAGTACTTC. The encoded protein is CASSSDSEDGHYEQYF.

The V and J genes are TRBV9 and TRBJ2-7; maybe TRBD1 (5 bases). The CDR3 loop spans 14 amino acids. The V gene lost 3 bases and the J gene lost 4 bases, with 14 bases spanning the gap. Germline V gene sequence: CDR1 SGDLS, CDR2 YYNGEE. The CDR3 DNA is TGTGCCAGCAGCGCGGAACTTGGGGCATACGAGCAGTACTTC. As protein: CASSAELGAYEQYF.

The chain couples TRBV6-5 to TRBJ2-1, with 13 bases matching TRBD2. V shed 6 bases, J shed 6 bases, and the junction held 5 bases outside the gene matches. CDR1 MNHEY and CDR2 SVGAGI come from the germline V gene. This CDR3 has 15 amino acids. This chain's CDR3 is CASRQLAGGGNEQFF. DNA for the CDR3: TGTGCCAGCAGGCAACTAGCGGGAGGGGGCAATGAGCAGTTCTTC.

The chain joins TRBV6-8 to TRBJ1-2; no reliable D call. The CDR3 spans 17 residues. The V gene lost 5 bases and the J gene lost 4 bases, with 23 bases spanning the gap. Germline V gives CDR1 MNHGY, CDR2 SAAAGT. The CDR3 loop is CASSTTACSRKTYGYTF. CDR3 sequence (DNA): TGTGCCAGCAGTACAACCGCATGCTCTAGAAAGACCTATGGCTACACCTTC.

The chain is built from TRBV15 and TRBJ2-1, with TRBD2 as a possible D gene (5 bases). V shed 4 bases and J shed 8 bases, with 21 bases lying between them. Germline V CDR1 and CDR2: LNHNV, YYDKDF (reference sequence). The CDR3 sequence is 16 residues long. The CDR3 nucleotides are TGTGCCACCAGCACCGTCGGGCAGAGGGTGTTTGATGAGCAGTTCTTC. Its translation: CATSTVGQRVFDEQFF.

The CDR3: CASGGQVTDTQYF. In DNA form, the CDR3 reads TGTGCTAGTGGGGGACAGGTCACAGATACGCAGTATTTT. This chain uses TRBV12-5 with TRBJ2-3; 8 nucleotides agree with TRBD1. The CDR3 consists of 13 residues. The trim removed 6 bases at V and 2 bases at J, leaving 1 base unmatched. CDR1 is LGHNT, CDR2 FRNRAP, per germline.

The genes are TRBV12-5 and TRBJ2-1; 12 bases line up with TRBD2. The CDR3 contains 16 residues. In germline, CDR1 is LGHNT, CDR2 FRNRAP. With 1 base clipped from V and 7 bases from J, the junction kept 5 bases outside the gene matches. The DNA of the CDR3 is TGTGCTAGTGGTTTGGATTCTAGCGGGGGGGCAAATGAGCAGTTCTTC. Its translation is CASGLDSSGGANEQFF.

The chain carries TRBV6-5 and TRBJ2-7, with D maybe TRBD2 (6 bases). Per germline, CDR1 MNHEY and CDR2 SVGAGI. The CDR3 has 14 residues. V was cut by 6 bases and J by 3 bases, with 15 bases left in between. DNA for the CDR3: TGTGCCAGCAGCGACCTCGGCGGGGTCTACGAGCAGTACTTC. Its translation: CASSDLGGVYEQYF.

J is TRBJ1-2 and V is TRBV6-6; 8 bases match TRBD1. The CDR3 has 13 amino acids. Germline assignment: CDR1 MNHNY and CDR2 SVGAGI (reference sequence). CDR3 in DNA: TGTGCGGTCGGACAGGGCCGAGACTATGGCTACACCTTC. Protein product: CAVGQGRDYGYTF.

This clone has only a few counts. The chain couples TRBV19 to TRBJ1-1; no reliable D call. The CDR3 totals 12 residues. CDR1 and CDR2 (germline): LNHDA, SQIVND (reference sequence). V was clipped by 10 bases and J by 1 base, with 10 bases between them. CDR3: CATQAWNTEAFF. For the CDR3, the DNA is TGTGCCACCCAAGCCTGGAACACTGAAGCTTTCTTT.

This sequence joins TRBV27 and TRBJ2-3; 8 nucleotides agree with TRBD2. Unmatched junction bases numbered 13, after V lost 3 bases and J lost 2 bases. The CDR3 contains 18 residues. Germline CDR1 is MNHEY and CDR2 is SMNVEV (reference sequence). This CDR3 reads CASSFSLAGALSTDTQYF. CDR3 in DNA: TGTGCCAGCAGTTTTAGTCTAGCGGGTGCCCTTTCCACAGATACGCAGTATTTT.

CDR3 coding DNA: TGCGCCAGCAGCCAAGCTAGAAACACCGGGGAGCTGTTTTTT. Translated, it gives CASSQARNTGELFF. This chain links TRBV4-1 with TRBJ2-2; no firm D call. The germline CDR1 and CDR2 sequences are MGHRA and YSYEKL. This CDR3 contains 14 residues. Trimming shortened V by 1 base and J by 2 bases, and 5 bases separated the two germline ends.

This clone counts as large. The V call is TRBV7-9, the J call TRBJ2-7, with D possibly being TRBD2 (5 bases). Trimming shortened V by 5 bases and J by 4 bases, and 12 bases separated the two germline ends. Germline V lookup: CDR1 SEHNR, CDR2 FQNEAQ (reference sequence). The CDR3 loop spans 13 amino acids. The CDR3 DNA is TGTGCCAGCAGCCCTGGACTGACGTACGAGCAGTACTTC. It translates to CASSPGLTYEQYF. Using reference TRBV7-9 and TRBJ2-7 for the parts outside the CDR3, the full variable domain is DTGVSQNPRHKITKRGQNVTFRCDPISEHNRLYWYRQTLGQGPEFLTYFQNEAQLEKSRLLSDRFSAERPKGSFSTLEIQRTEQGDSAMYLCASSPGLTYEQYFGPGTRLTVT.

Within the sample, this clone is medium-sized (0.01 to 0.1%). This chain connects TRBV19 to TRBJ2-7; D might be TRBD2 (7 bases). V was clipped by 5 bases and J by 6 bases, with 14 bases between them. The germline V gene has CDR1 LNHDA and CDR2 SQIVND (reference sequence). This CDR3 contains 13 residues. The CDR3 sequence is CASSGGALGEQYF. The CDR3 region has the DNA TGTGCCAGTAGTGGGGGGGCCCTAGGCGAGCAGTACTTC. The full variable domain, in which reference TRBV19 and TRBJ2-7 provide the parts outside the CDR3, is DGGITQSPKYLFRKEGQNVTLSCEQNLNHDAMYWYRQDPGQGLRLIYYSQIVNDFQKGDIAEGYSVSREKKESFPLTVTSAQKNPTAFYLCASSGGALGEQYFGPGTRLTVT.

On this clone itself: The junction departs from germline at one end; a sequencing error may be responsible. The chain employs TRBV5-1 and TRBJ2-1; 7 positions match TRBD1. The germline V gene encodes CDR1 SGHRS and CDR2 YFSETQ. The CDR3 has 13 residues. The CDR3 DNA reads as TGCACCAGCAGCTCGACAGGGATGCATGAGCAGTTCTTC. Translation: CTSSSTGMHEQFF.

V usage is TRBV28 and J usage is TRBJ2-3, with 11 bases identical to TRBD2. V shed 7 bases and J 5 bases; nucleotides not matched to a gene: 11. This CDR3 has 16 amino acids. Germline-derived CDR1 and CDR2 are MDHEN and SYDVKM. CDR3 nucleotides: TGTGCCAGCACCTTTACTTTTAGCGGGGGGGGAGATACGCAGTATTTT. This translates into CASTFTFSGGGDTQYF.

This chain joins TRBV19 and TRBJ2-1; D perhaps matches TRBD1 (5 bases). The length of the CDR3 is 12 residues. Trimming removed 4 bases at V and 7 bases at J, with 8 bases between. CDR1 LNHDA and CDR2 SQIVND come from the germline V gene (reference sequence). The CDR3 bases are TGTGCCAGTAGTACCCCAGGGAATGAGCAGTTCTTC. It codes for CASSTPGNEQFF.

The chain couples TRBV7-9 to TRBJ1-1, with 8 positions matching TRBD1. V was pared by 2 bases and J by 4 bases, with 3 bases of the junction left unmatched. The CDR3 is 14 residues long. From germline, CDR1 is SEHNR and CDR2 FQNEAQ (reference sequence). The CDR3: CASSLSTGGTEAFF. Here the CDR3 DNA reads TGTGCCAGCAGCTTATCAACAGGGGGCACTGAAGCTTTCTTT.

This rearrangement joins TRBV11-2 to TRBJ2-3; no reliable D call. CDR3 length: 16 residues. V lost 5 bases to trimming and J lost 2 bases, with 17 bases between them. The V gene's germline CDR1 is SGHAT and CDR2 FQNNGV. The CDR3: CASSVRRTDSTDTQYF. Written as DNA, the CDR3 is TGTGCCAGCAGCGTTCGACGAACGGATTCCACAGATACGCAGTATTTT.

CDR3: CASSLTGTGELFF. The CDR3 nucleotides read TGTGCCAGCAGTTTAACAGGAACCGGGGAGCTGTTTTTT. The J gene is TRBJ2-2, the V gene TRBV28; D is perhaps TRBD1 (5 bases). Per germline, CDR1 MDHEN and CDR2 SYDVKM. Trimming pared 2 bases from V and 5 bases from J, leaving 6 bases between. CDR3 length: 13 residues.

The CDR3 coding sequence is TGTGCCAGTAGTACTCATCCGGGACAGCTCAACAATGAGCAGTTCTTC. Translation gives CASSTHPGQLNNEQFF. The chain couples TRBV19 to TRBJ2-1, with 7 nucleotides matching TRBD1. The germline V gene has CDR1 LNHDA and CDR2 SQIVND (reference sequence). There are 16 residues in the CDR3. J gave up 5 bases and V 4 bases, and 11 bases lay outside the gene matches.

The rearrangement joins TRBV29-1 to TRBJ2-5; 11 bases map to TRBD2. With 4 bases clipped from V and 4 bases from J, the junction kept 17 bases outside the gene matches. This CDR3 comprises 18 residues. CDR1 SQVTM and CDR2 ANQGSEA come from the germline V gene. The CDR3 protein is CSVGPELAGAGLGETQYF. The CDR3 DNA reads TGCAGCGTTGGTCCTGAACTAGCGGGGGCGGGATTAGGAGAGACCCAGTACTTC.

V gene TRBV7-9 combines with J gene TRBJ1-2, with 9 positions matching TRBD1. The CDR3 extends over 16 amino acids. Germline loops: CDR1 SEHNR, CDR2 FQNEAQ (reference sequence). J was trimmed by 4 bases and V by 5 bases; bases with no gene match: 11. The DNA of the CDR3 is TGTGCCAGCAGCCCACCGACGACAGGGGGTGTCTATGGCTACACCTTC. Encoded protein: CASSPPTTGGVYGYTF.

The genes are TRBV11-2 and TRBJ2-5; TRBD1 matches 8 bases. Per the germline V gene, CDR1 is SGHAT and CDR2 is FQNNGV. J lost 1 base, V lost 2 bases, and 3 bases had no gene match. This CDR3 is built from 15 residues. The CDR3 DNA follows: TGTGCCAGCAGCTTACACGGACAGGGCCAAGAGACCCAGTACTTC. Residues: CASSLHGQGQETQYF.

This sequence joins TRBV7-6 and TRBJ2-7; D ambiguous. The CDR3 covers 13 residues. With 2 bases removed from V and 3 bases from J, the gap between germline ends came to 8 bases. CDR1 is SGHVS and CDR2 is FNYEAQ in the germline V gene. The CDR3 sequence: CASSLTDDYEQYF. Written as DNA, the CDR3 is TGTGCCAGCAGCTTAACCGATGACTACGAGCAGTACTTC.

This clone is a singleton in its sample. The chain couples TRBV4-2 to TRBJ2-5, with TRBD2 matching over 11 bases. Looked up from germline, CDR1 is LGHNA and CDR2 is YNFKEQ. This CDR3 spans 17 amino acids. The V gene end was trimmed by 2 bases and the J gene end by 1 base; junction bases not matched to a gene: 6. The CDR3 DNA sequence: TGTGCCAGCAGCCAAATGAATAGCGGGAGGGCCCAAGAGACCCAGTACTTC. Its protein product is CASSQMNSGRAQETQYF.